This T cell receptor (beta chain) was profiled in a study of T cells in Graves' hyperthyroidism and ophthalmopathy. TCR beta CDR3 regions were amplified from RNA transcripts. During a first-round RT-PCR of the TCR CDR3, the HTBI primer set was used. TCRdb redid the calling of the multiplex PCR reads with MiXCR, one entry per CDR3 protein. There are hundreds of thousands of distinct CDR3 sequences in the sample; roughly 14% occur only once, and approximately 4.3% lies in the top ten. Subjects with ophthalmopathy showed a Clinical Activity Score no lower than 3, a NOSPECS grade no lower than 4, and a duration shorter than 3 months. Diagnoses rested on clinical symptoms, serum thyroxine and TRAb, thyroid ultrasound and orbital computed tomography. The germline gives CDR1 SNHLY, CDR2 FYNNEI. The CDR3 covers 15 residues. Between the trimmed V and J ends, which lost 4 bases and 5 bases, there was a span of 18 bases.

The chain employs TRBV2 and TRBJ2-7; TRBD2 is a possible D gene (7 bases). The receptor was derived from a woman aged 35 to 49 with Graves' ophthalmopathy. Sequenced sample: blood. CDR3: CASSGGGPAAHEQYF. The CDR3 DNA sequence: TGTGCCAGCAGTGGGGGGGGCCCCGCAGCCCACGAGCAGTACTTC.